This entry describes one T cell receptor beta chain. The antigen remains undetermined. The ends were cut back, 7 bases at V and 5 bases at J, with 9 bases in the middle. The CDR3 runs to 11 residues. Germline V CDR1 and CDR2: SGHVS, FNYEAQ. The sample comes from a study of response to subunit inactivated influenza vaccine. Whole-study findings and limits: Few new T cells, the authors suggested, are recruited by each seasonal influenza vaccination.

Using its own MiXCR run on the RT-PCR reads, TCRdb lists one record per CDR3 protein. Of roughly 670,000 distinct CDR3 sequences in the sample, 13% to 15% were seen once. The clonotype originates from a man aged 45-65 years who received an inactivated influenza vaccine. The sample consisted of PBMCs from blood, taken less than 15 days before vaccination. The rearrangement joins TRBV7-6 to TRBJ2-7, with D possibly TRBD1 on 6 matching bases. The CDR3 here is CASKGDHEQYF. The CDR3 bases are TGTGCCAGCAAGGGGGATCACGAGCAGTACTTC.